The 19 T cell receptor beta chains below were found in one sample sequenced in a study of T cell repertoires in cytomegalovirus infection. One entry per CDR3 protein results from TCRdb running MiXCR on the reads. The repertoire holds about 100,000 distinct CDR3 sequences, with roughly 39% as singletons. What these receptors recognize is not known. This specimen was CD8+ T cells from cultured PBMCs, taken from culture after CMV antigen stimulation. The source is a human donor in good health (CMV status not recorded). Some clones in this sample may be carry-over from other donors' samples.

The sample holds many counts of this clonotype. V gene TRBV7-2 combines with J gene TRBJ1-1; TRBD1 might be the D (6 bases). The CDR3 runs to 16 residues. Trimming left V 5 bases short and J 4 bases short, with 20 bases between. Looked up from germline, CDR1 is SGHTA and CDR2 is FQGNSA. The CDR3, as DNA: TGTGCCAGCAGCCACAGAAGGCCCCTAGGGGGCACTGAAGCTTTCTTT. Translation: CASSHRRPLGGTEAFF.

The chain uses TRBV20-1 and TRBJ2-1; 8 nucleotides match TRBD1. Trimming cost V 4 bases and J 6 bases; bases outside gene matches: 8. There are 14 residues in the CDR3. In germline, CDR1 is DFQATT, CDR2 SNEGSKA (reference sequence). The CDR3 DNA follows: TGCAGTGCTACGCATTTCGGACAGGGCAATGAGCAGTTCTTC. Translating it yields CSATHFGQGNEQFF.

CDR3 bases: TGTGCCAGCAGTTCCTCAATAACCGGGGAGCTGTTTTTT. Translating gives CASSSSITGELFF. This sequence joins TRBV27 and TRBJ2-2; D is unclear. The germline CDR1 and CDR2 sequences are MNHEY and SMNVEV (reference sequence). This CDR3 has 13 residues. The V end lost 4 bases, the J end lost 5 bases, and 8 bases lay between the germline ends.

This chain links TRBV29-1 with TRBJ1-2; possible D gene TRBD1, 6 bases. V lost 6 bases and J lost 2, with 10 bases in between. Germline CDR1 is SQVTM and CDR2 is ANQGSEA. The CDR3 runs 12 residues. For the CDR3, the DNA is TGCAGCGTCTTCGGACAGAACTATGGCTACACCTTC. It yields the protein CSVFGQNYGYTF.

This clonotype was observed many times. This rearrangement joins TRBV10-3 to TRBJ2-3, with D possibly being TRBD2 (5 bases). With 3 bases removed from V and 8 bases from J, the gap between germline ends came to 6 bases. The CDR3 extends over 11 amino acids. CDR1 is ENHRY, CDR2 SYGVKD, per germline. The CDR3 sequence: CAISDGGTQYF. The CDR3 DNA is TGTGCCATCAGTGATGGAGGTACGCAGTATTTT.

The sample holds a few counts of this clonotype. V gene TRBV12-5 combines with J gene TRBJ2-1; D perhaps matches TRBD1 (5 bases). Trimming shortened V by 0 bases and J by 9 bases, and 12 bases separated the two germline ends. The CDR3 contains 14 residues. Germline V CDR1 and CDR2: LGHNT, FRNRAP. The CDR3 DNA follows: TGTGCTAGTGGTTTGGTAAGCAGGGTCGGTGAGCAGTTCTTC. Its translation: CASGLVSRVGEQFF.

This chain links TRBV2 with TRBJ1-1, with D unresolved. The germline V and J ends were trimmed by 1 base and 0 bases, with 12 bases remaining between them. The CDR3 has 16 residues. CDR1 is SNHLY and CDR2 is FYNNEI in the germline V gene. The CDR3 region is CASSEEQGSMNTEAFF. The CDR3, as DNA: TGTGCCAGCAGTGAAGAACAAGGTTCCATGAACACTGAAGCTTTCTTT.

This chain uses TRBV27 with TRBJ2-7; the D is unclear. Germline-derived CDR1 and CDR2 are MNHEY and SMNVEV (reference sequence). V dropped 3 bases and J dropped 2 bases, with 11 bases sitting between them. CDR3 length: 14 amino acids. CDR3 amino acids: CASSLVGQAYEQYF. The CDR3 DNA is TGTGCCAGCAGTTTGGTGGGTCAAGCCTACGAGCAGTACTTC.

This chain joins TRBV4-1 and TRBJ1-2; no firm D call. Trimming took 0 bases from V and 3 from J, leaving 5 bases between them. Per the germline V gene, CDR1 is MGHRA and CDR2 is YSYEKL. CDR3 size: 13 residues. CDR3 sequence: CASSQEWDYGYTF. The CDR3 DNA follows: TGCGCCAGCAGCCAAGAGTGGGACTATGGCTACACCTTC.

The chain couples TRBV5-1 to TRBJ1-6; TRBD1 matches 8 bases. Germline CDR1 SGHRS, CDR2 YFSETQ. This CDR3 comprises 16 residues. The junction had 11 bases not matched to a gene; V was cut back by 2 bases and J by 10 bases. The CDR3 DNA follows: TGCGCCAGCAGCTTTGCGATGGACAGGGCCCGATCACCCCTCCACTTT. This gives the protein CASSFAMDRARSPLHF.

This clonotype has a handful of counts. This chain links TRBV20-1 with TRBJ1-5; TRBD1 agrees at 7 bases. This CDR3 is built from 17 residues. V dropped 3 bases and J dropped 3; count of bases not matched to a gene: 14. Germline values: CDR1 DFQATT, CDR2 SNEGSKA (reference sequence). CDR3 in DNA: TGCAGTGCTAGGCCGGGGGGAGGGGGCGATATCAATCAGCCCCAGCATTTT. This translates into CSARPGGGGDINQPQHF.

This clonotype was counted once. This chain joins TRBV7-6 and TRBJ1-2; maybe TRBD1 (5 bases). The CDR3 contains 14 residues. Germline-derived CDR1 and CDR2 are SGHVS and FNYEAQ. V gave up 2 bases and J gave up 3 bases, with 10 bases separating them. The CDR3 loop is CASSLSGTDYGYTF. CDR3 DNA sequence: TGTGCCAGCAGCTTATCCGGGACGGACTATGGCTACACCTTC.

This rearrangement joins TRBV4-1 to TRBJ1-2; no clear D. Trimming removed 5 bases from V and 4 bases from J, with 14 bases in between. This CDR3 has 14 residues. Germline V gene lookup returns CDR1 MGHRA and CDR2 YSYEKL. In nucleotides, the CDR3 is TGCGCCAGCAGCTATGGGCGATCGGGCTATGGCTACACCTTC. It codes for CASSYGRSGYGYTF.

The CDR3: CASSPTPNTEAFF. CDR3 bases: TGTGCCAGCAGCCCCACACCGAACACTGAAGCTTTCTTT. The rearrangement links TRBV7-9 to TRBJ1-1, with D unclear. The CDR3 spans 13 residues. V was clipped by 5 bases and J by 1 base, with 8 bases between them. Germline CDR1 SEHNR, CDR2 FQNEAQ (reference sequence).

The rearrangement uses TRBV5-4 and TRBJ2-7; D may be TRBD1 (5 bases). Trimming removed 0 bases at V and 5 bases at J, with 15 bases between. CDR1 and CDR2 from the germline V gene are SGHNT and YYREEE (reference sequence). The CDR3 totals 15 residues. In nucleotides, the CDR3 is TGTGCCAGCAGCTTGGACTCAGGGCCCTTCGACGAGCAGTACTTC. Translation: CASSLDSGPFDEQYF.

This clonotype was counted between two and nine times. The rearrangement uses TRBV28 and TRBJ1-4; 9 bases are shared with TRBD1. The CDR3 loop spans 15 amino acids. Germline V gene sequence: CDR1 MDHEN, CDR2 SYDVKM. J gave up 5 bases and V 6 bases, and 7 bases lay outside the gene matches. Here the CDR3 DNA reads TGTGCCAGCAGGGGACAGGGTCTCAGAAATGAAAAACTGTTTTTT. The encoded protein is CASRGQGLRNEKLFF.

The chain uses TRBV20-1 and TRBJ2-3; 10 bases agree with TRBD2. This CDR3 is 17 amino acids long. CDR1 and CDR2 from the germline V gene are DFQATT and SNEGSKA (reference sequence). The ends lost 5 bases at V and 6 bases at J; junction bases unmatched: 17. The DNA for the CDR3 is TGCAGTGCTCTTCATGGAGCGGGGGGGCCCACATGGGATACGCAGTATTTT. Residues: CSALHGAGGPTWDTQYF.

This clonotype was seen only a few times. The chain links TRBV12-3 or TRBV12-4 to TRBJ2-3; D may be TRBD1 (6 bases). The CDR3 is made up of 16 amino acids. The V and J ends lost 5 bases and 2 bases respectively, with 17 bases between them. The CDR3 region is CASSPEGQIDTDTQYF. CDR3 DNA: TGTGCCAGCAGTCCCGAAGGACAGATCGACACAGATACGCAGTATTTT.

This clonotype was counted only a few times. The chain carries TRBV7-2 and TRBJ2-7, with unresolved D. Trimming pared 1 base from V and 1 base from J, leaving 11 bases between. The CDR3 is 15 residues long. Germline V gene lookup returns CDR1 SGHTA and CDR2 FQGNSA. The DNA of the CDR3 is TGTGCCAGCAGCTTAGGAATCGCACTTTCCTACGAGCAGTACTTC. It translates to CASSLGIALSYEQYF.